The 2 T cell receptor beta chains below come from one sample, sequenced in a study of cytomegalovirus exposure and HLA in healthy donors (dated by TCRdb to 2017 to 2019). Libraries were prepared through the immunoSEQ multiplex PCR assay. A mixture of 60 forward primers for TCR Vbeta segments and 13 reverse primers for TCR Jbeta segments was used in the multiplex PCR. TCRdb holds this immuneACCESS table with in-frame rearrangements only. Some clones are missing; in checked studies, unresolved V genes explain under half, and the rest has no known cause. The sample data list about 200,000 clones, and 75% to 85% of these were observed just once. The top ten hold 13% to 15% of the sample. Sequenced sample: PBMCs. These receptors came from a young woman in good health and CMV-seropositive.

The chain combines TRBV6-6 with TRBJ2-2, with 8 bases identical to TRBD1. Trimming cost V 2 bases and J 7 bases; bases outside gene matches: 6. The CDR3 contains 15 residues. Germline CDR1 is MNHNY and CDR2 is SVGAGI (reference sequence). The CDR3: CASSYTRGRDGELFF. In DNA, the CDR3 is TGTGCCAGCAGTTACACCAGGGGGCGGGACGGGGAGCTGTTTTTT.

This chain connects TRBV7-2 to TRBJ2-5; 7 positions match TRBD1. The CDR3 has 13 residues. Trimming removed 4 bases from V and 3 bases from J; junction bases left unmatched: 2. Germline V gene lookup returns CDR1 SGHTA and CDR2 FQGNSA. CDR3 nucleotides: TGTGCCAGCAGCTCTACAGGGGAAGAGACCCAGTACTTC. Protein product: CASSSTGEETQYF.